Reported below is one T cell receptor (beta chain). This clone has only one observation. Its antigen is still unknown. Per-base qualities were not stored, and no clone one base away is much larger. The cohort consisted of 650 to 850 healthy bone marrow donors. At the time of sampling, every cohort member was nominally healthy, though immune exposures that went unrecorded were likely present. The donor was CMV seronegative and belonged to the group of 350 or so seronegative cohort members. Each donor provided a peripheral blood sample, and peripheral blood mononuclear cells were used for TCR beta sequencing. The Qiagen DNeasy Blood Extraction Kit was used to extract genomic DNA from the blood cell samples. These data belong to a study of cytomegalovirus exposure and HLA in healthy donors (dated by TCRdb to 2016 to 2017). About the study as a whole: An earlier analysis of roughly 570 of the donors reported 276 Gb of sequence data and 95 million to 120 million unique TCR beta sequences obtained from 150 million to 200 million T cells. An early release covering 550 to 700 HLA-typed donors comprised 250 to 350 gigabases of sequencing data and 85 million or so unique TCR sequences. Of the 300 to 450 genotyped donors, 75% to 85% were placed in the genetic ancestry cluster associated with self-reported Caucasian donors. The study aimed to test whether signatures of past pathogen exposure could be identified by cataloging public T cell receptors. Using immunosequencing, the study profiled T cell repertoires from about 650 subjects and related those repertoires to cytomegalovirus serostatus. Along with the approximately 700-subject first cohort, a separate validation cohort of about 110 different subjects was used. High-throughput TCR immunosequencing, statistical association of individual TCRs with disease status, and machine learning were combined to predict cytomegalovirus infection status. To study patterns of TCR occurrence, a later analysis re-analyzed previously published TCR beta repertoires from 550 to 800 donors and added high-resolution HLA genotyping. The later analysis used no new phenotypic data to find candidate immune exposures, relying instead on TCR beta sequences and their occurrence across donors. An earlier analysis of 587 of the donors used high-throughput TCR beta sequencing to judge whether each TCR beta V gene segment behaved as functional or pseudogenic. Donor age, sex, ethnicity and CMV serostatus were collected together with the repertoire data. Genome-wide SNP genotypes for about 60% of the 666 donors were used in a later genetic analysis, which treated that subset as a discovery cohort. All discovery cohort repertoires had been generated using a single sequencing platform. Class I and class II HLA loci were covered by the typing at four-digit resolution. The number of donors typed differed by locus, with 629-630 for A, B, C, DRB1 and DQB1, 522 for DQA1, 600 to 610 for DPA1, and roughly 450 for DPB1. Four or five DR-DQ haplotypes were treated as single units for association and clustering because of strong linkage in the cohort. Among roughly 400 genotyped donors of the cohort, an average of about 240,000 unique TCR beta nucleotide sequences were sequenced per donor, roughly 20% of them non-productive. Summary of the overall study and its limitations: In a later analysis, HLA-associated TCR beta chains showed more clonal expansion and lower generation probabilities than non-associated chains that were equally common. The classifier was reported to diagnose cytomegalovirus status with high specificity and sensitivity in both the original cohort and the validation cohort. According to a later genetic analysis, donors in an Asian-associated ancestry cluster had fewer N-insertions in productive TCRs than the roughly 660-donor mean. Across donors, most TCR sequences were observed very rarely, whereas some public TCRs were present in many individuals. The only immune exposure information available for the cohort was CMV serostatus. Because HLA typing was missing for some donors at each locus, association tests included only the typed subset. Specific HLA alleles were associated with some 15,000 TCR beta sequences at a false discovery rate of 0.05 in a later analysis. Only TCR beta chains were sequenced in this cohort, and the absence of alpha or paired-chain data limited detectable features. In vitro tests confirmed that a few of the cytomegalovirus-associated TCR beta chains recognize cytomegalovirus antigens. According to a later analysis, most CMV-associated TCR beta chains appeared to be HLA-restricted, and the HLA associations seemed to be driven largely by CMV exposure. Linkage disequilibrium might explain the correlated functional status among segregating V segments, but an unknown experimental factor could not be ruled out. Strong co-occurrence of HLA alleles, especially DR and DQ, made assigning TCR associations to individual alleles difficult. The study listed 164 TCR beta chains as associated with cytomegalovirus. A later analysis reported that several top co-occurrence clusters appeared linked to parvovirus B19, influenza, CMV and Epstein-Barr virus. V-gene and J-gene trimming of TCR beta chains was associated with a missense DCLRE1C variant in a later genetic analysis, and the association was replicated in an independent cohort. In a later analysis, TCR association rates were found to vary across HLA loci, with the most associated TCRs seen for DRB1 alleles and the fewest for HLA-C alleles. A further reported finding was that TCR beta sequences accurately predicted the HLA-A and HLA-B alleles for most subjects in the first cohort. The authors suggested that the approach could potentially be extended to other disease states and immunological phenotypes. In an earlier analysis of more than 450 of the donors, most TCR beta V segments were observed in productive rearrangements about 90% or about 30% of the time, broadly matching IMGT annotations. The presence/absence analyses assumed that sequencing depth was roughly uniform across donors, and that assumption may not be true. A cluster of highly shared sequence variants was judged likely to be a technical artifact of the sequencing pipeline. Because counts were too low, 15 to 20 rarely observed V segments, including chromosome 9 orphons, were excluded from the earlier analysis of a few hundred of the donors.

The library was built by means of the immunoSEQ multiplex PCR assay. A mixture of 60 forward primers for TCR Vbeta segments and 13 reverse primers for TCR Jbeta segments was used in the multiplex PCR. A multiplex PCR assay on genomic DNA amplified the CDR3 region of rearranged TCR beta genes. The Illumina HiSeq System was used to sequence the amplified TCR beta libraries as 87-base-pair reads. In the original analysis: Across the roughly 670 repertoires, a later analysis counted some 80 million unique TCR beta chains, some 11 million of which were shared by at least two donors. A nearest-neighbor algorithm error-corrected the raw reads and collapsed the reads into unique sequences, merging closely related sequences to remove PCR and sequencing errors. V, D and J gene segments were assigned by aligning CDR3 sequences to IMGT reference sequences. For a sequence to be retained, a match of at least six nucleotides was required to both a V gene segment and a J gene segment. A rearrangement was called productive if the CDR3 had no stop codons and remained in frame with V and J, and every other rearrangement was called non-productive. CDR3 was defined by IMGT convention, running from the second conserved V-encoded cysteine to the conserved J-encoded phenylalanine. In an earlier analysis of approximately 500 of the donors, sequences lacking an unambiguous match to a single V gene segment were excluded. In an earlier analysis of roughly 600 of the donors, a V segment was called functional when productive rearrangements were above 56.7%, and segregating when the standard deviation between donors exceeded 5%. To diagnose cytomegalovirus status from the catalog of TCR beta chain sequences, a statistical classification framework was built. In a later analysis, V and J genes were assigned by comparing TCR nucleotide sequences against IMGT/GENE-DB human TR gene sequences. In a later analysis, CDR3 sequences and most-parsimonious VDJ recombination scenarios were assigned using the TCRdist pipeline. In a later analysis, every TCR beta chain was defined by the combination of its CDR3 amino acid sequence and its V-gene family, and reads without a unique V-gene family were dropped. A later analysis removed roughly 590 highly shared, low-generation-probability nucleotide sequences to deal with suspected cross-contamination and a sequencing artifact. A later analysis calculated a clonal expansion index for each public chain from normalized within-repertoire ranks of inferred template counts. A later analysis computed generation probabilities with a VDJ recombination model fitted to out-of-frame rearrangements, and checked the results against IGoR. A later analysis scored TCR-TCR, TCR-HLA and TCR-CMV co-occurrence with hypergeometric tests, applying a repertoire-size bias correction to TCR pairs. In a later analysis, false discovery rates were estimated by permuting HLA or CMV assignments 20 times. In a later analysis, co-occurring TCRs were grouped using DBSCAN, and TCRdist sequence similarity was added for clustering within HLA-allele-positive subsets. Co-occurrence clustering excluded repertoires with fewer than 30,000 or more than 120,000 public chains, plus five with anomalous nucleotide sharing. Sourced from immuneACCESS, this table was stored by TCRdb with only in-frame sequences that have V and J called. A share of the clones is absent; for the studies checked, an unresolved V gene accounts for under half, and the remainder has no known explanation. The V and J calls and clone size come from that table; D and trimming were worked out from the DNA. The sample profile shows about 160,000 clones; around 68% of them were found once. The ten most abundant clones make up 1.4% to 1.5% of the sample.

Sequencing was done on a sample of PBMCs. This clonotype was sampled from a man in his fifties in good health and CMV-seronegative.

The nucleotide sequence reads as follows: TGTGCCAGCAGCTCCCGGGACAGGGGCAACGAGCAGTACTTC. Its coded protein is CASSSRDRGNEQYF. The chain couples TRBV6-1 to TRBJ2-7; 10 nucleotides in the junction match TRBD1. Germline trimming: 6 bases from V, 5 bases from J; junction bases outside gene matches: 7. From a lookup of the germline V gene, CDR1 and CDR2 are MNHNS and SASEGT. The CDR3, cysteine through phenylalanine, is 14 amino acids long. Of the read, only the CDR3 DNA is kept; its 42 bases are in frame from base 1.